This T cell receptor (beta chain) was identified during a study of CD4 T cells in relation to SARS-CoV-2 and coronaviruses. By sample fraction, this clone is medium-sized. The target antigen is unknown. Measured with immunoSEQ multiplex PCR; TCRdb has only the in-frame clones, and not every one. This repertoire shows 9,500 to 15,000 clones, 65% to 70% found once; its top ten account for 6% to 9.5%. This CDR3 has 15 residues. V was trimmed by 2 bases and J by 10 bases, leaving 15 bases between them. Germline values: CDR1 MNHEY, CDR2 SMNVEV (reference sequence). CD4+ T cells from unexposed donors were obtained before the COVID-19 pandemic (2011-2018). CD4+ T cells were isolated from the cells after about nine days of culture.

This clonotype was obtained from a human donor in good health. The sequencing sample was made of CD4+ T cells from PBMCs, cultured in vitro. This chain uses TRBV27 with TRBJ1-6; D uncertain. The DNA for the CDR3 is TGTGCCAGCAGTTTAGACGGAGATGTACAGTCACCCCTCCACTTT. This translates into CASSLDGDVQSPLHF.